This T cell receptor beta chain was found in a study of blood T cell repertoires in COVID-19. Study as a whole: Sources were T cells, B-cell-depleted T cells, or PBMCs; the material itself was cDNA or gDNA.

Here immunoSEQ multiplex PCR was the method, and the copy in TCRdb shows in-frame clones only, minus some. The table has approximately 190,000 clones, roughly 90% seen once. The ends were cut back, 6 bases at V and 8 bases at J, with 11 bases in the middle. This CDR3 spans 12 amino acids. CDR1 is SNHLY and CDR2 is FYNNEI in the germline V gene. What was sequenced was peripheral blood. The receptor comes from a woman in her thirties or forties who had recovered from COVID-19. The genes are TRBV2 and TRBJ2-1; D gene uncertain. The CDR3 bases are TGTGCCAGCAGCTTTTCTATTTATGAGCAGTTCTTC. This gives the protein CASSFSIYEQFF.